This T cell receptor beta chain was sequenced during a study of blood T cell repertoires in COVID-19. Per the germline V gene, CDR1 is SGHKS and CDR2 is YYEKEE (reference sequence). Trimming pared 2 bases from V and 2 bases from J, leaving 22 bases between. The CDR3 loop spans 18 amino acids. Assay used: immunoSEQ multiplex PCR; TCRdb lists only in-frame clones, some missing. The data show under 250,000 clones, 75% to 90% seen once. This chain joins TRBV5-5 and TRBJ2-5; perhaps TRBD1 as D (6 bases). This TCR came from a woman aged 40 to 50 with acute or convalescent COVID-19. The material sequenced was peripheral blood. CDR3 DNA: TGTGCCAGCAGCTTATCAATCCCCTGGACAGTAATACAAGAGACCCAGTACTTC. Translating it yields CASSLSIPWTVIQETQYF.